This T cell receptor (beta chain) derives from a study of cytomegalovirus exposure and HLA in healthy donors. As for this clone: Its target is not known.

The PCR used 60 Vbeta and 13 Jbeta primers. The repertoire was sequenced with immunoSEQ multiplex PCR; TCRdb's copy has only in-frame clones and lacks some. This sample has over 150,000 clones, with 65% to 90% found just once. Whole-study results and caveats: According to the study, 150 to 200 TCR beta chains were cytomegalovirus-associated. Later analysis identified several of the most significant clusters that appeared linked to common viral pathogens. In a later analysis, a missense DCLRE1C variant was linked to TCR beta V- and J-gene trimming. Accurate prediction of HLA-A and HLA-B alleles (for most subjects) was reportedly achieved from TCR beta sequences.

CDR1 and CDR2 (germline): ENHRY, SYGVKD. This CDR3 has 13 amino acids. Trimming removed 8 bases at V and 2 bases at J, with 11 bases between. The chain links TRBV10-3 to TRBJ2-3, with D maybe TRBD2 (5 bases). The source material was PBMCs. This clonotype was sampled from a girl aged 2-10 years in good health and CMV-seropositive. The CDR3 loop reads CAIRTRNTDTQYF. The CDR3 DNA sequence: TGTGCCATCCGGACTCGAAACACAGATACGCAGTATTTT.